A selection of T cell receptor beta chains follows, all from one sample in a study of a mutant IDH1 vaccine in newly diagnosed glioma. No antigen has been identified for these receptors. The method was immunoSEQ multiplex PCR; TCRdb's version includes in-frame clones alone and lacks a portion of them. The profile covers 50,000 to 70,000 clones, with about 90% appearing a single time and around 1.7% taken by the ten largest. The sample consisted of PBMCs, taken from a glioma patient whose treatment included an IDH1 peptide vaccine. All receptors come from a man aged 35 to 55 with glioma. Both conserved end residues are part of each CDR3. Fields, in order: J gene, V gene, clone size, D gene, CDR3 DNA, CDR3 protein. The D gene is left open where the match is weak. Some rows mark clone size as missing; the rest say once, few, many or name a class of expanded clone.

J gene: TRBJ2-3
V gene: TRBV7-2
clone size: .
D gene: .
CDR3 DNA: TGTGCCAGCAGCTCCAGCTTGGATACGCAGTATTTT
CDR3 protein: CASSSSLDTQYF

J gene: TRBJ2-1
V gene: TRBV4-1
clone size: .
D gene: .
CDR3 DNA: TGCGCCAGCAGCCAAGACGGGGGGACACGGATAAACAATGAGCAGTTCTTC
CDR3 protein: CASSQDGGTRINNEQFF

J gene: TRBJ2-5
V gene: TRBV4-1
clone size: .
D gene: .
CDR3 DNA: TGCGCCAGCAGCCAAGGAAACCCTAGCAGCGCCACCCAGTACTTC
CDR3 protein: CASSQGNPSSATQYF

J gene: TRBJ2-2
V gene: TRBV28
clone size: .
D gene: .
CDR3 DNA: TGTGCCAGCAGTTTAGGGGGCTTAGGGAACGGGGAGCTGTTTTTT
CDR3 protein: CASSLGGLGNGELFF

J gene: TRBJ1-4
V gene: TRBV7-9
clone size: few
D gene: .
CDR3 DNA: TGTGCCAGCGGCGGTTCGGGACGCAATGAAAAACTGTTTTTT
CDR3 protein: CASGGSGRNEKLFF

J gene: TRBJ2-7
V gene: TRBV15
clone size: .
D gene: .
CDR3 DNA: TGTGCCACCAGCAGAGACAGGGGGGTATACGAGCAGTACTTC
CDR3 protein: CATSRDRGVYEQYF

J gene: TRBJ1-2
V gene: TRBV6-5
clone size: .
D gene: TRBD1
CDR3 DNA: TGTGCCAGCAGTTACGGGACAGTAAACTATGGCTACACCTTC
CDR3 protein: CASSYGTVNYGYTF

J gene: TRBJ2-7
V gene: TRBV25-1
clone size: .
D gene: TRBD1
CDR3 DNA: TGTGCCAGCAATCGACAGGGGGGACCCTACGAGCAGTACTTC
CDR3 protein: CASNRQGGPYEQYF

J gene: TRBJ2-7
V gene: TRBV19
clone size: .
D gene: .
CDR3 DNA: TGTGCCAGTAGTATCCGGGCGTCTTCCTACGAGCAGTACTTC
CDR3 protein: CASSIRASSYEQYF

J gene: TRBJ2-5
V gene: TRBV11-1
clone size: .
D gene: .
CDR3 DNA: TGTGCCAGCAGCTCGGACCGAGAGACCCAGTACTTC
CDR3 protein: CASSSDRETQYF

J gene: TRBJ2-2
V gene: TRBV7-9
clone size: .
D gene: TRBD2
CDR3 DNA: TGTGCCAGCAGCTCTACCCGCGGACTAGCGGGAGGTGCCGGGGAGCTGTTTTTT
CDR3 protein: CASSSTRGLAGGAGELFF

J gene: TRBJ2-7
V gene: TRBV5-5
clone size: .
D gene: .
CDR3 DNA: TGTGCCAGCAACGACTACCCGGGACATCGGTTCGAGCAGTACTTC
CDR3 protein: CASNDYPGHRFEQYF

J gene: TRBJ2-4
V gene: TRBV5-6
clone size: once
D gene: .
CDR3 DNA: TGTGCCAGCAGCTTGGGGGTACGGGTCCAGTACTTC
CDR3 protein: CASSLGVRVQYF

J gene: TRBJ2-7
V gene: TRBV7-9
clone size: .
D gene: TRBD1
CDR3 DNA: TGTGCCAGCAGCCAAGACAGGGCTGAGCAGTACTTC
CDR3 protein: CASSQDRAEQYF

J gene: TRBJ1-2
V gene: TRBV7-2
clone size: .
D gene: .
CDR3 DNA: TGTGCCAGCAGCTTAGGACGGCTTAACTATGGCTACACCTTC
CDR3 protein: CASSLGRLNYGYTF

J gene: TRBJ2-7
V gene: TRBV19
clone size: .
D gene: .
CDR3 DNA: TGTGCCAGTAGTATCGGCAGGGCCAGCTCCTACGAGCAGTACTTC
CDR3 protein: CASSIGRASSYEQYF

J gene: TRBJ2-3
V gene: TRBV9
clone size: .
D gene: TRBD2
CDR3 DNA: TGTGCCAGCAGCGTAGTGAGCGGGAGGTCAGATACGCAGTATTTT
CDR3 protein: CASSVVSGRSDTQYF

J gene: TRBJ1-2
V gene: TRBV19
clone size: .
D gene: TRBD1
CDR3 DNA: TGTGCCAGTAGTATAGGGGACAGCCGGCGTGGCTACACCTTC
CDR3 protein: CASSIGDSRRGYTF

J gene: TRBJ2-7
V gene: TRBV10-2
clone size: .
D gene: TRBD1
CDR3 DNA: TGCGCCAGCAGTTTCGGACAGGGTGGTTACGAGCAGTACTTC
CDR3 protein: CASSFGQGGYEQYF

J gene: TRBJ2-1
V gene: TRBV5-1
clone size: .
D gene: .
CDR3 DNA: TGCGCCAGCAGCAGAACAGATTCACTTTCCTACAATGAGCAGTTCTTC
CDR3 protein: CASSRTDSLSYNEQFF

J gene: TRBJ2-5
V gene: TRBV20-1
clone size: .
D gene: .
CDR3 DNA: TGCAGTGGGCCTTTCGGAGAGACCCAGTACTTC
CDR3 protein: CSGPFGETQYF

J gene: TRBJ2-7
V gene: TRBV10-3
clone size: few
D gene: TRBD2
CDR3 DNA: TGTGCCATCAGTGGGGCTATGGCGGGAGGGCCCTACGAGCAGTACTTC
CDR3 protein: CAISGAMAGGPYEQYF

J gene: TRBJ2-3
V gene: TRBV5-1
clone size: .
D gene: .
CDR3 DNA: TGCGCCAGCAGCGACGGGAAGACGCAGTATTTT
CDR3 protein: CASSDGKTQYF

J gene: TRBJ2-7
V gene: TRBV7-7
clone size: .
D gene: .
CDR3 DNA: TGTGCTAGCAGCTTAGGCGCTTCCTACGAGCAGTACTTC
CDR3 protein: CASSLGASYEQYF

J gene: TRBJ2-1
V gene: TRBV18
clone size: .
D gene: .
CDR3 DNA: TGTGCCAGCTCACCACTTGGTTACAATGAGCAGTTCTTC
CDR3 protein: CASSPLGYNEQFF

J gene: TRBJ2-3
V gene: TRBV25-1
clone size: .
D gene: TRBD2
CDR3 DNA: TGTGCCAGCAGTGACAGCGGGATTTTGACAGATACGCAGTATTTT
CDR3 protein: CASSDSGILTDTQYF

J gene: TRBJ2-7
V gene: TRBV27
clone size: .
D gene: .
CDR3 DNA: TGTGCCAGCAGTTTATCGTCAGGGCACCACGAGCAGTACTTC
CDR3 protein: CASSLSSGHHEQYF

J gene: TRBJ2-7
V gene: TRBV18
clone size: .
D gene: .
CDR3 DNA: TGTGCCAGCTCTCGCCAGGGGGGCTACGAGCAGTACTTC
CDR3 protein: CASSRQGGYEQYF

J gene: TRBJ2-7
V gene: TRBV28
clone size: .
D gene: .
CDR3 DNA: TGTGCCAGCAGTCCGAACAACTACGAGCAGTACTTC
CDR3 protein: CASSPNNYEQYF

J gene: TRBJ2-2
V gene: TRBV4-2
clone size: once
D gene: .
CDR3 DNA: TGTGCCAGCAGCGACAGCGAGAACACCGGGGAGCTGTTTTTT
CDR3 protein: CASSDSENTGELFF

J gene: TRBJ2-7
V gene: TRBV6-1
clone size: .
D gene: TRBD1
CDR3 DNA: TGTGCCAGCAGTGAACGACCTCAGGGGGACTACGAGCAGTACTTC
CDR3 protein: CASSERPQGDYEQYF

J gene: TRBJ2-4
V gene: TRBV5-1
clone size: .
D gene: TRBD1
CDR3 DNA: TGCGCCAGCAGCTTGGGAGGGGGCTCAGCCAAAAACATTCAGTACTTC
CDR3 protein: CASSLGGGSAKNIQYF

J gene: TRBJ2-4
V gene: TRBV20-1
clone size: once
D gene: .
CDR3 DNA: TGCAGTGCAGTTAAGACCTTTCAGTACTTC
CDR3 protein: CSAVKTFQYF

J gene: TRBJ2-5
V gene: TRBV5-1
clone size: .
D gene: .
CDR3 DNA: TGCGCCAGCAGCTTGGGAGGAGGGTTAGAGACCCAGTACTTC
CDR3 protein: CASSLGGGLETQYF

J gene: TRBJ2-3
V gene: TRBV19
clone size: once
D gene: .
CDR3 DNA: TGTGCCAGTACCTTAGCTTCAGCAGACACAGATACGCAGTATTTT
CDR3 protein: CASTLASADTDTQYF

J gene: TRBJ2-1
V gene: TRBV5-1
clone size: .
D gene: .
CDR3 DNA: TGCGCCAGCAGCTCGCCGGGGGACGGTGAGCAGTTCTTC
CDR3 protein: CASSSPGDGEQFF

J gene: TRBJ1-2
V gene: TRBV7-2
clone size: .
D gene: TRBD1
CDR3 DNA: TGTGCCAGCAGCGTCGGTCGACAGGGGGGACGAAATGGCTACACCTTC
CDR3 protein: CASSVGRQGGRNGYTF

J gene: TRBJ2-7
V gene: TRBV7-3
clone size: .
D gene: .
CDR3 DNA: TGTGCCAGCAGCAGGGCCCAGGGGTACGAGCAGTACTTC
CDR3 protein: CASSRAQGYEQYF

J gene: TRBJ1-5
V gene: TRBV10-2
clone size: .
D gene: TRBD1
CDR3 DNA: TGCGCCAGCAGTAATCCGGGACAGGGGGCTGTATACAATCAGCCCCAGCATTTT
CDR3 protein: CASSNPGQGAVYNQPQHF

J gene: TRBJ2-2
V gene: TRBV10-2
clone size: .
D gene: .
CDR3 DNA: TGCGCCAGCAGGGAGGGGCAGGGGACAGTGAACACCGGGGAGCTGTTTTTT
CDR3 protein: CASREGQGTVNTGELFF

J gene: TRBJ2-7
V gene: TRBV19
clone size: .
D gene: .
CDR3 DNA: TGTGCCAGTAGTTCGCCCTCGGACGGACTCTACGAGCAGTACTTC
CDR3 protein: CASSSPSDGLYEQYF

J gene: TRBJ1-4
V gene: TRBV27
clone size: .
D gene: .
CDR3 DNA: TGTGCCAGCAGGGGACATACAACTAATGAAAAACTGTTTTTT
CDR3 protein: CASRGHTTNEKLFF